This T cell receptor (beta chain) was obtained from a study of OX40 agonist ivuxolimab in advanced cancers. The overall study: Six ivuxolimab dose levels, 0.01 to 10 mg/kg, were given intravenously every 2 weeks. Findings and caveats of the study: Antigen targets of the expanded peripheral T cells went undetermined. At 0.1 to 3.0 mg/kg, CD4+ and CD8+ blood T cells expanded clonally by week 6.

Method: immunoSEQ multiplex PCR; TCRdb's copy keeps in-frame clones and lacks some. The sample records 20,000 to 25,000 clones, less than 90% being singletons. Peripheral blood came from all dose cohorts at three timepoints. V was cut by 6 bases and J by 5 bases, with 7 bases left in between. Germline V lookup: CDR1 SGHAT, CDR2 FQNNGV. This CDR3 is 11 amino acids long. As concerns this clone: The antigen is unknown.

V is TRBV11-2 and J is TRBJ2-5; D is possibly TRBD2 (6 bases). The source was CD4+ or CD8+ T cells sorted from blood, collected in a trial of the OX40 agonist ivuxolimab. The receptor's source is an adult with an advanced solid tumor such as melanoma, head and neck, liver or kidney cancer. The CDR3 sequence is CASSGGETQYF. CDR3 coding DNA: TGTGCCAGCAGTGGAGGGGAGACCCAGTACTTC.